This entry concerns a single T cell receptor beta chain. Its antigen is still unknown. Base-call qualities are not available, and no considerably larger clone is one nucleotide away. The entire amount of isolated RNA was reverse transcribed using the High Capacity cDNA Reverse Transcription Kit, so the sequenced TCRB transcripts were expressed ones. Naive, central memory and regulatory T cell samples underwent deep immunoSEQ sequencing, averaging around 3.7 million total reads per sample. Sorted cells were lysed in RLT buffer, and RNA was extracted using DNase-treated RNeasy Micro or Mini kits according to cell number. Each cell subset was processed separately to prevent cross-contamination, with patient and healthy donor samples processed together. TCRB sequences were amplified from cDNA with the immunoSEQ multiplex PCR, producing 87-bp fragments spanning the CDR3 region. Sequencing of the amplicons was performed on the Illumina HiSeq platform. The paper's processing steps were these. PCR bias was corrected computationally using synthetic template baselines, and reads within Hamming distance 2 were collapsed, with unmergeable singletons discarded. Reads were aligned against IMGT so that V, D and J genes, CDR3 length and insertions or deletions at six rearrangement sites could be assigned. Clonotype counts were normalized to sorted cell number within each subset before computing true diversity and Gini coefficients with the tcR R package. Repertoire sharing was quantified using the overlap coefficient calculated on TCRB nucleotide sequences. Out-of-frame TCRB sequences from naive cells were analyzed to stand in for the pre-selection repertoire. Not all clones reach the TCRdb copy of this immuneACCESS table, which keeps in-frame sequences only. Checked studies attribute under half of the gap to unresolved V genes and leave the rest unexplained. V, J and clone size derive from that table, while D and trimming were established from the DNA sequence. The sample has 400,000 to 600,000 clones on record, 30% of them singletons. Of the sample, around 0.065% falls within the top ten clones.

This entry comes from a study of beta chain features in type 1 diabetes (dated 2018 in TCRdb). Some background on the complete study: Patients and healthy donors did not differ in mean age, gender distribution, total cell number or subset yield. In the study, recently diagnosed type 1 diabetes patients and matched healthy donors were compared on the TCRB repertoires of their sorted circulating CD4+ T cell subsets. A total of 85 million to 140 million sorted cells were examined across all samples, and a strong correlation was observed between cell number per subset and RNA yield. Regulatory and stem cell-like memory subsets were isolated from only 8 patients and roughly 8 healthy donors, whereas naive and central memory subsets came from all 30 or so donors. What the work shows at the level of the full study, not this receptor alone: Because cDNA was sequenced instead of genomic DNA, activated cells with high expression could be over-represented, although the groups did not differ in activation or CD3 levels. Because small numbers of individuals were included in the HLA sub-analyses, any influence of HLA type on TCRB rearrangement was left unresolved. Patients with type 1 diabetes made fewer insertions and deleted more nucleotides at VDJ recombination sites, implying thymic rearrangement abnormalities. PCR may preferentially amplify shorter templates, but because patient and control samples were amplified and corrected together, any resulting skew would affect both groups equally. Naive, central memory and regulatory TCRB repertoires appeared to be more similar among patients than among healthy donors. Type 1 diabetes patients showed a moderate but significant shortening of TCRB CDR3 length in all four CD4+ subsets.

Each donor gave one peripheral blood draw, roughly 120 mL on average, collected into heparinised tubes. A BD FACSAria II and a panel including CD45RO, CCR7, CD25, CD127, CD95 and CD27 were used to sort naive, central memory, regulatory and stem cell-like memory CD4+ T cells. All sorted populations exceeded 98% purity. PBMCs were isolated immediately by Lymphoprep density gradient centrifugation and stained directly without culture. So that batch effects would be minimized, each experiment stained and sorted samples in pairs, pairing one healthy donor with one patient. Inclusive of the bounding cysteine and phenylalanine, the CDR3 is 16 residues long. Of the read, only the CDR3 DNA is kept; its 48 bases are in frame from base 1. V drops 6 bases and J drops 6 bases, leaving 21 bases in between. The germline V gene encodes CDR1 MDHEN and CDR2 SYDVKM.

The specimen sequenced was naive CD4+ T cells from blood. Explained via the paper, the cell subset or site label denotes: true naive CD4+ T cells. The V and J segments used are TRBV28 and TRBJ2-1, with TRBD2 as a weak D call on 6 bases. The sequence was obtained from a man aged 18 to 30 in good health. The nucleotide sequence is TGTGCCAGCAGCTTTCAGGTCGGGGGAACGGCCAATGAGCAGTTCTTC. It translates to CASSFQVGGTANEQFF.